These 24 T cell receptor beta chains originate from one sample sequenced in a study of blood T cell repertoires in COVID-19. Here immunoSEQ multiplex PCR was the method, and the copy in TCRdb shows in-frame clones only, minus some. The sample consists of around 370,000 clones, about 90% of them appearing once. What was sequenced was peripheral blood. These receptors all come from a woman aged 45-59 years with COVID-19, enrolled during active disease.

The rearrangement joins TRBV15 to TRBJ2-5, with 7 bases identical to TRBD1. V shed 5 bases, J shed 4 bases, and the junction held 13 bases outside the gene matches. The CDR3 is made up of 16 amino acids. Germline values: CDR1 LNHNV, CDR2 YYDKDF (reference sequence). In DNA, the CDR3 is TGTGCCACCAGCCTACGGACAGGCAGAAGGGGAGAGACCCAGTACTTC. It encodes CATSLRTGRRGETQYF.

This clone was seen only once. The chain recombines TRBV19 with TRBJ2-3; TRBD2 might be the D (6 bases). V was shortened by 2 bases and J by 2 bases, with 11 bases between the two germline ends. Per the germline V gene, CDR1 is LNHDA and CDR2 is SQIVND (reference sequence). The CDR3 has 15 residues. The CDR3 DNA is TGTGCCAGTAGTATACTTAGCGGTACCACAGATACGCAGTATTTT. Encoded protein: CASSILSGTTDTQYF.

This chain joins TRBV5-4 and TRBJ1-1; perhaps TRBD1 as D (5 bases). This CDR3 has 15 amino acids. V was trimmed by 0 bases and J by 4 bases, leaving 13 bases between them. In germline, CDR1 is SGHNT, CDR2 YYREEE (reference sequence). The CDR3, as DNA: TGTGCCAGCAGCTTGGGGCGGGGTGGGGGCACTGAAGCTTTCTTT. Its protein product is CASSLGRGGGTEAFF.

The gene calls are TRBV15 and TRBJ2-5; 8 nucleotides match TRBD2. The CDR3 is 16 amino acids. The germline CDR1 and CDR2 sequences are LNHNV and YYDKDF (reference sequence). V was clipped by 5 bases and J by 5 bases; unmatched bases: 13. The CDR3 nucleotides read TGTGCCACCAGCTCGAGGCGGGGGGAGTCAGGGGAGACCCAGTACTTC. This sequence encodes CATSSRRGESGETQYF.

In the case of this clone: Germline and junction disagree at one end, which may indicate a read error. The rearrangement links TRBV5-4 to TRBJ2-2; 7 bases agree with TRBD2. The CDR3 runs 15 residues. Germline assignment: CDR1 SGHNT and CDR2 YYREEE (reference sequence). The CDR3 is CASSGSGGNTGELFF. The CDR3 nucleotides are TGTGCCAGCAGTGGGTCGGGGGGTAACACCGGGGAGTTGTTTTTT. The complete variable domain, with remaining parts taken from reference TRBV5-4 and TRBJ2-2, reads ETGVTQSPTHLIKTRGQQVTLRCSSQSGHNTVSWYQQALGQGPQFIFQYYREEENGRGNFPPRFSGLQFPNYSSELNVNALELDDSALYLCASSGSGGNTGELFFGEGSRLTVL.

This clone was found a few times. This sample also contains other DNA sequences that code for the same CDR3. V and J are TRBV19 and TRBJ1-1; the D is unclear. The CDR3 loop spans 14 amino acids. Germline CDR1 LNHDA, CDR2 SQIVND (reference sequence). Trimming took off 1 base at V and 0 bases at J, with 6 bases between the two ends. The CDR3 is CASSIGTVNTEAFF. As DNA, the CDR3 is TGTGCCAGTAGTATAGGAACGGTGAACACTGAAGCTTTCTTT.

The chain employs TRBV19 and TRBJ2-2; perhaps TRBD2 as D (6 bases). This CDR3 region has 17 residues. CDR1 LNHDA and CDR2 SQIVND come from the germline V gene (reference sequence). V shed 3 bases and J shed 5 bases, with 19 bases lying between them. The DNA for the CDR3 is TGTGCCAGTAGTATTCCCGGGGGAGGTTGGCGGACCGGGGAGCTGTTTTTT. It encodes CASSIPGGGWRTGELFF.

Here the CDR3 reads CASSLWGGSSYEQYF. CDR3 DNA: TGTGCCAGCAGCCTTTGGGGCGGGAGTTCCTACGAGCAGTACTTC. The V call is TRBV4-2, the J call TRBJ2-7; the match to TRBD2 covers 7 bases. Germline CDR1 is LGHNA and CDR2 is YNFKEQ. The CDR3 totals 15 residues. J was trimmed by 1 base and V by 4 bases; bases with no gene match: 7.

The chain employs TRBV10-3 and TRBJ1-2; D is undetermined. Germline V CDR1 and CDR2: ENHRY, SYGVKD. Trimming left V 3 bases short and J 3 bases short, with 11 bases between. The CDR3 is made up of 14 amino acids. The CDR3 protein is CAISDDWNDYGYTF. In nucleotides, the CDR3 is TGTGCCATCAGTGATGACTGGAACGACTATGGCTACACCTTC.

V gene TRBV19 combines with J gene TRBJ1-4; a weak D match, TRBD1 (5 bases). V was shortened by 4 bases and J by 12 bases, with 21 bases between the two germline ends. The CDR3 has 15 residues. Germline values: CDR1 LNHDA, CDR2 SQIVND (reference sequence). CDR3 in amino acids: CASSNQGPPDGELFF. CDR3 bases: TGTGCCAGTAGTAATCAGGGCCCCCCGGACGGAGAACTGTTTTTT. The entire variable domain, with the rest obtained from reference TRBV19 and TRBJ1-4, is as follows: DGGITQSPKYLFRKEGQNVTLSCEQNLNHDAMYWYRQDPGQGLRLIYYSQIVNDFQKGDIAEGYSVSREKKESFPLTVTSAQKNPTAFYLCASSNQGPPDGELFFGSGTQLSVL.

This rearrangement joins TRBV4-1 to TRBJ2-7, with D possibly matching TRBD2 (6 bases). V dropped 4 bases and J dropped 6 bases, with 28 bases sitting between them. The CDR3 loop spans 18 amino acids. CDR1 and CDR2 from the germline V gene are MGHRA and YSYEKL. CDR3 sequence: CASSLSPGGPGSSVEQYF. The CDR3 DNA sequence: TGCGCCAGCAGCCTCTCACCCGGAGGGCCGGGGTCGTCGGTCGAGCAGTACTTC.

The gene calls are TRBV5-4 and TRBJ2-5; 8 nucleotides align to TRBD2. Looked up from germline, CDR1 is SGHNT and CDR2 is YYREEE (reference sequence). V gave up 4 bases and J gave up 5 bases; unmatched junction bases: 16. This CDR3 has 17 residues. CDR3 residues: CASSPLRPGGPPETQYF. The DNA of the CDR3 is TGTGCCAGCAGCCCTTTGAGGCCGGGAGGGCCTCCTGAGACCCAGTACTTC.

The rearrangement joins TRBV10-2 to TRBJ2-1; a weak D match, TRBD2 (5 bases). V was trimmed by 6 bases and J by 3 bases, leaving 18 bases between them. The CDR3 covers 16 residues. Per germline, CDR1 WSHSY and CDR2 SAAADI. The CDR3 loop is CASRPGWENYYNEQFF. In DNA form, the CDR3 reads TGCGCCAGCAGGCCAGGATGGGAGAATTACTACAATGAGCAGTTCTTC.

Regarding this clone: The identical CDR3 is also encoded by other nucleotide sequences in the sample. The chain carries TRBV5-1 and TRBJ2-3; D possibly corresponds to TRBD1 (6 bases). The CDR3 consists of 14 residues. Germline assignment: CDR1 SGHRS and CDR2 YFSETQ. V was clipped by 4 bases and J by 0 bases, with 9 bases between them. CDR3 protein: CASSLDRSTDTQYF. CDR3 nucleotides: TGCGCCAGCAGCCTGGACAGAAGCACAGATACGCAGTATTTT.

The J gene is TRBJ1-2, the V gene TRBV24-1; no reliable D call. The germline V gene encodes CDR1 KGHDR and CDR2 SFDVKD. The V and J ends lost 4 bases and 1 base respectively, with 9 bases between them. This CDR3 has 14 residues. The CDR3 sequence is CATSEPGVNYGYTF. As DNA, the CDR3 is TGTGCCACCAGTGAACCGGGAGTTAACTATGGCTACACCTTC.

This chain connects TRBV28 to TRBJ1-1; TRBD1 agrees at 9 bases. Germline CDR1 reads MDHEN; CDR2 reads SYDVKM. V was clipped by 4 bases and J by 6 bases; unmatched bases: 12. The CDR3 totals 16 residues. CDR3 sequence (DNA): TGTGCCAGCAGTTCTCTTTACGGGACAGGGCTTGCTGAAGCTTTCTTT. Protein sequence: CASSSLYGTGLAEAFF.

The chain couples TRBV3-1 (or the pseudogene TRBV3-2) to TRBJ2-5, with a tentative D call TRBD2 (6 bases). CDR1 is LGHDT and CDR2 is YNNKEL in the germline V gene (reference sequence). The length of the CDR3 is 14 residues. V was trimmed by 0 bases and J by 6 bases, leaving 11 bases between them. The CDR3 DNA follows: TGTGCCAGCAGCCAAGACCGGGGGAGAAAGACCCAGTACTTC. As protein: CASSQDRGRKTQYF.

The chain links TRBV19 to TRBJ2-4, with 7 nucleotides matching TRBD1. With V trimmed by 4 bases and J by 5 bases, 11 bases remained unmatched. The CDR3 has 16 residues. Germline-derived CDR1 and CDR2 are LNHDA and SQIVND (reference sequence). CDR3 protein: CASSTRSTGPQNIQYF. The CDR3 DNA reads TGTGCCAGTAGTACCCGATCGACAGGGCCCCAAAACATTCAGTACTTC. The whole variable domain, remainder taken from reference TRBV19 and TRBJ2-4, is DGGITQSPKYLFRKEGQNVTLSCEQNLNHDAMYWYRQDPGQGLRLIYYSQIVNDFQKGDIAEGYSVSREKKESFPLTVTSAQKNPTAFYLCASSTRSTGPQNIQYFGAGTRLSVL.

The chain has TRBV7-2 and TRBJ2-4; no clear D gene. This CDR3 comprises 19 residues. Deletions cut 1 base from V and 0 bases from J, with 19 bases between. Germline V gene lookup returns CDR1 SGHTA and CDR2 FQGNSA. CDR3 protein: CASSLGVMWANLAKNIQYF. CDR3 DNA: TGTGCCAGCAGCTTAGGGGTCATGTGGGCAAACCTAGCCAAAAACATTCAGTACTTC.

This chain uses TRBV7-2 with TRBJ1-6; D is perhaps TRBD1 (6 bases). CDR1 and CDR2 from the germline V gene are SGHTA and FQGNSA. The CDR3 covers 17 residues. Trimming left V 6 bases short and J 7 bases short, with 22 bases between. The CDR3 sequence is CASSLNPGVLQNSPLHF. In DNA, the CDR3 is TGTGCCAGCAGTTTAAATCCAGGGGTTTTACAGAATTCACCCCTCCACTTT.

The chain has TRBV2 and TRBJ2-1; D call uncertain. Germline V gives CDR1 SNHLY, CDR2 FYNNEI. The CDR3 runs to 10 residues. V shed 3 bases and J shed 9 bases, with 3 bases lying between them. The CDR3 region is CASSDIEQFF. The CDR3 DNA reads as TGTGCCAGCAGTGATATTGAGCAGTTCTTC.

The gene calls are TRBV4-3 and TRBJ2-1, with TRBD2 identical over 10 bases. The germline CDR1 and CDR2 sequences are LGHNA and YSLEER. The CDR3 runs to 16 residues. After removal of 1 base from V and 6 bases from J, the junction contained 6 bases not matched to a gene. CDR3 nucleotides: TGCGCCAGCAGCCAAGCCCCTAGCGGGAGATTCAATGAGCAGTTCTTC. Translating it yields CASSQAPSGRFNEQFF.

This sequence joins TRBV18 and TRBJ1-5, with D possibly matching TRBD1 (5 bases). Germline V gives CDR1 KGHSH, CDR2 LQKENI. CDR3 size: 16 residues. Trimming removed 3 bases from V and 4 bases from J, with 16 bases in between. The CDR3 loop is CASSPNPSTANQPQHF. The CDR3 nucleotides are TGTGCCAGCTCACCTAACCCTTCGACAGCTAATCAGCCCCAGCATTTT.

The V call is TRBV9, the J call TRBJ2-5, with 7 positions matching TRBD1. V was pared by 4 bases and J by 5 bases, with 11 bases of the junction left unmatched. This CDR3 contains 15 residues. The V gene's germline CDR1 is SGDLS and CDR2 YYNGEE. The CDR3 reads CASSYATGLGETQYF. The CDR3 DNA sequence: TGTGCCAGCAGCTACGCGACAGGGTTAGGCGAGACCCAGTACTTC.